This paragraph reports one TCR beta chain. Original processing methods: The authors estimated nucleated cell counts from reference gene primer amplification. The data were produced by immunoSEQ multiplex PCR, yet TCRdb's version contains in-frame clones alone and is incomplete. V and J calls and clone size are given by that table; D and trimming were obtained from the DNA. This repertoire shows about 250,000 clones, approximately 86% found once; its top ten account for around 1.5%. From germline, CDR1 is GTSNPN and CDR2 SVGIG (reference sequence). This CDR3 region has 16 residues. The V end lost 0 bases, the J end lost 0 bases, and 9 bases lay between the germline ends. The data are from a study of blood T cell repertoires in COVID-19. On the study more broadly: The United States, Italy and Spain were the sources of the acute and convalescent COVID-19 samples.

The sequencing input was peripheral blood. This receptor was obtained from a man older than 75 with acute or convalescent COVID-19. This sequence joins TRBV30 and TRBJ2-6; no definite D call. The CDR3, as DNA: TGTGCCTGGAGTGTACGGCCAGGCTCTGGGGCCAACGTCCTGACTTTC. Protein: CAWSVRPGSGANVLTF.